The next 2 T cell receptor beta chains were all read from a single sample in a study of shared clonotypes between healthy human individuals. Produced via immunoSEQ multiplex PCR; TCRdb's table is partial and in-frame only. This table has 2 million to 2.5 million clones, just over 90% appearing once. The source material was naive CD4+ T cells from PBMCs. Subset meaning: CD45RA+ positively selected. These TCRs come from a man aged 18 to 29 in good health. Some clones in this sample may be carry-over from other donors' samples.

This chain connects TRBV7-3 to TRBJ2-1; D might be TRBD2 (6 bases). The CDR3 length is 15 residues. Germline loops: CDR1 SGHTA, CDR2 FQGTGA. V was cut by 2 bases and J by 0 bases, with 8 bases left in between. In DNA form, the CDR3 reads TGTGCCAGCAGCTTAGCGGGACTCTCCTACAATGAGCAGTTCTTC. Protein: CASSLAGLSYNEQFF.

The chain has TRBV28 and TRBJ1-4; 9 nucleotides agree with TRBD1. The CDR3 length is 15 residues. CDR1 and CDR2 from the germline V gene are MDHEN and SYDVKM. Trimming took 4 bases from V and 7 from J; bases not matched to a gene: 7. CDR3 sequence (DNA): TGTGCCAGCAGTTCATACCGGGACAGGGTTGAAAAACTGTTTTTT. Its translation: CASSSYRDRVEKLFF.